These T cell receptor beta chains were read from a single sample in a study of shared clonotypes between healthy human individuals. Assay: immunoSEQ multiplex PCR; the TCRdb copy retains only in-frame clones and omits some. The sample yields about a million clones, about 75% seen once. The source material was memory CD4+ T cells sorted from blood. These receptors came from a man younger than 35 in good health. Both conserved end residues are part of each CDR3. A D gene is named only where the DNA matches it firmly. Rows give clone size only sometimes, using once, few, many, or a class for an expanded clone.

TRBV7-8	TRBD1	-	TRBJ1-1	TGTGCCAGCAGGAAGGGACAGGCCAACACTGAAGCTTTCTTT	CASRKGQANTEAFF
TRBV2	TRBD2	few	TRBJ2-5	TGTGCCAGCGCGACTAGCGGGAGGGCCTCTGAGACCCAGTACTTC	CASATSGRASETQYF
TRBV18	-	-	TRBJ1-1	TGTGCCAGCTCACCACGACGTCTCACTGAAGCTTTCTTT	CASSPRRLTEAFF
TRBV19	-	-	TRBJ1-1	TGTGCCAGTAAAGGACTCGGAGCTCCTATGAACACTGAAGCTTTCTTT	CASKGLGAPMNTEAFF
TRBV2	-	once	TRBJ2-6	TGTGCCAGCCATACCCGAGGAGGGGTCGGGGCCAACGTCCTGACTTTC	CASHTRGGVGANVLTF
TRBV5-6	TRBD1	-	TRBJ1-2	TGTGCCAGCAGCCTCCCCTCCGGGACAGGTTATGGCTACACCTTC	CASSLPSGTGYGYTF
TRBV5-4	-	-	TRBJ1-2	TGTGCCAGCAGTCTAGCGGGGGGCCGGGTATTCACCTTC	CASSLAGGRVFTF
TRBV6-6	-	-	TRBJ1-2	TGTGCCAGCAGTCCAGGGGTCGGGGTCGGAGGCTACACCTTC	CASSPGVGVGGYTF
TRBV5-4	-	once	TRBJ1-4	TGTGCCAGCAGCTTGCGTGCAGGGTCTAATGAAAAACTGTTTTTT	CASSLRAGSNEKLFF
TRBV4-1	-	-	TRBJ1-5	TGCGCCAGCAGCGCTTGGGTGGGGCCGAATCAGCCCCAGCATTTT	CASSAWVGPNQPQHF
TRBV2	TRBD2	-	TRBJ2-5	TGTGCCAGCAACCGGGAGGGACGGGGGTTAGAGACCCAGTACTTC	CASNREGRGLETQYF
TRBV7-2	-	-	TRBJ2-5	TGTGCCAGCAGCTTAGGCCCATCAGAGACCCAGTACTTC	CASSLGPSETQYF
TRBV4-1	-	-	TRBJ1-5	TGCGCCAGCAGCGCGACAGGAACAAATCAGCCCCAGCATTTT	CASSATGTNQPQHF
TRBV2	-	-	TRBJ2-7	TGTGCCAGCAGAATCAGGGGCACCTACGAGCAGTACTTC	CASRIRGTYEQYF
TRBV6-5	-	few	TRBJ1-6	TGTGCCAGCAGTCGTCGACAGAACGACTCACCCCTCCACTTT	CASSRRQNDSPLHF
TRBV30	-	many	TRBJ1-2	TGTGCCTGGAGTGTGAGACGGGGGGCGTCTGGCTACACCTTC	CAWSVRRGASGYTF
TRBV7-7	-	once	TRBJ2-2	TGTGCTAGCAGCTTAGGCGAAGCGACCGGGGAGCTGTTTTTT	CASSLGEATGELFF
TRBV7-9	TRBD2	-	TRBJ2-3	TGTGCCAGCAGCTTAGGGTCTAGCGGGGCCACAGATACGCAGTATTTT	CASSLGSSGATDTQYF
TRBV4-1	-	-	TRBJ2-7	TGCGCCAGCAGCCAAGATTCAGGGCCAGCCTACGAGCAGTACTTC	CASSQDSGPAYEQYF
TRBV5-1	TRBD1	-	TRBJ2-2	TGCGCCAGCAGTCTTATACAGGGGTCCACCGGGGAGCTGTTTTTT	CASSLIQGSTGELFF
TRBV5-1	-	-	TRBJ1-3	TGCGCCAGCAGCTTGAGTCTGGGGGCGAACACCATATATTTT	CASSLSLGANTIYF
TRBV6-6	-	-	TRBJ1-2	TGTGCCAGCAGAACCCCCCTCGAGGATGGCTACACCTTC	CASRTPLEDGYTF
TRBV19	-	-	TRBJ2-1	TGTGCCAGTAGTTGGGCGCTCTACAATGAGCAGTTCTTC	CASSWALYNEQFF
TRBV10-2	-	-	TRBJ1-6	TGCGCCAGCAGTGAGTCTCGGAGGGGCGGCTCACCCCTCCACTTT	CASSESRRGGSPLHF
TRBV5-6	-	-	TRBJ2-7	TGTGCCAGCAGCTTGGAATTATCCCACGAGCAGTACTTC	CASSLELSHEQYF
TRBV9	-	-	TRBJ2-2	TGTGCCAGCAGCGTAGAGGTCAACCGCAACACCGGGGAGCTGTTTTTT	CASSVEVNRNTGELFF
TRBV10-3	TRBD1	few	TRBJ1-1	TGTGCCACCACGCAACAGGGGATGAACACTGAAGCTTTCTTT	CATTQQGMNTEAFF
TRBV7-2	TRBD1	-	TRBJ2-1	TGTGCCAGCACTATCCTGAGGCCACAGGGGAGCAATGAGCAGTTCTTC	CASTILRPQGSNEQFF